This T cell receptor (beta chain) appears in the sequencing data of a study of T cell responses to AZD1222 COVID-19 vaccine. Study-wide results and caveats: Clonal diversity may have been underestimated in mostly white British donors.

Timing groups of about 4 and about 12 weeks for second doses were pooled. Profiling relied on immunoSEQ multiplex PCR, and the TCRdb table lists in-frame clones only, not all of them. The sample carries about 100,000 clones, about 90% recorded once. The ends lost 2 bases at V and 4 bases at J; junction bases unmatched: 7. Germline CDR1 reads SGHNT; CDR2 reads YYREEE (reference sequence). The CDR3 has 15 amino acids. A remark on this clone: What it binds is not known.

The V gene is TRBV5-4, the J gene TRBJ1-1; TRBD1 aligns across 8 bases. The origin of this receptor is an adult who received the AZD1222 COVID-19 vaccine. The sequenced sample was peripheral blood, obtained 28 days after the second AZD1222 dose. The CDR3 coding sequence is TGTGCCAGCAGCTTAGTGGACAGGGTGGGCACTGAAGCTTTCTTT. Translation: CASSLVDRVGTEAFF.